These T cell receptor beta chains were read from a single sample in a study of OX40 agonist ivuxolimab in advanced cancers. The assay was immunoSEQ multiplex PCR, and TCRdb's table has in-frame clones only and misses some. The data hold roughly 75,000 clones, with around 83% observed a single time. The sample here was CD4+ or CD8+ T cells sorted from blood, taken in a trial of the OX40 agonist ivuxolimab. The receptor source for this set is an adult with an advanced solid tumor such as melanoma, head and neck, liver or kidney cancer. Both conserved end residues are part of each CDR3. The D gene is left open where the match is weak. For some rows the clone size is stated as once, few or many, or as a class when expanded; others skip it.

>NA|TRBJ1-3|NA|14|TRBV18
TGTGCCAGCTCACCAGTAGATCTTAAATACACCATATATTTT
CASSPVDLKYTIYF
>NA|TRBJ2-1|NA|15|TRBV27
TGTGCCAGCAGTATCCCTTTGGGCTCCTACAATGAGCAGTTCTTC
CASSIPLGSYNEQFF
>NA|TRBJ2-5|NA|13|TRBV11-1
TGTGCCAGCAGCTCGGAACTGGGGGAGACCCAGTACTTC
CASSSELGETQYF
>NA|TRBJ1-2|NA|14|TRBV28
TGTGCCAGCAGTTTAGGGGGGCACAGGAATGGCTACACCTTC
CASSLGGHRNGYTF
>NA|TRBJ2-7|NA|13|TRBV5-1
TGCGCCAGCAGCTTGGTAGTGGCCTACGAGCAGTACTTC
CASSLVVAYEQYF
>few|TRBJ2-3|NA|15|TRBV6-4
TGTGCCAGCAGTGGGCTAGCAGGAAGCACAGATACGCAGTATTTT
CASSGLAGSTDTQYF
>NA|TRBJ2-6|NA|15|TRBV7-9
TGTGCCAGCAGGTTTGGAGGAGCGGGGGCCAACGTCCTGACTTTC
CASRFGGAGANVLTF
>few|TRBJ2-2|TRBD2|15|TRBV27
TGTGCCAGCAGTTCCGGACTAGCGGGGGGTCGGGAGCTGTTTTTT
CASSSGLAGGRELFF
>NA|TRBJ1-4|TRBD1|14|TRBV6-1
TGTGCCAGCAGAGCCGGGACAGGGAATGAAAAACTGTTTTTT
CASRAGTGNEKLFF
>NA|TRBJ2-7|NA|14|TRBV18
TGTGCCAGCTCACCCGGGGCAGCCCCCTACGAGCAGTACTTC
CASSPGAAPYEQYF
>NA|TRBJ1-4|NA|16|TRBV5-1
TGCGCCAGCAGCCGCCGGGGGGGCGCAACTAATGAAAAACTGTTTTTT
CASSRRGGATNEKLFF